This T cell receptor (beta chain) is drawn from a study of cytomegalovirus exposure and HLA in healthy donors. General study findings and limits: With further analysis later on, most CMV-associated TCR beta chains appeared HLA-restricted. Later work showed greater clonal expansion in HLA-associated TCR beta chains than in equally common others.

Primers for the PCR totalled 60 Vbeta and 13 Jbeta. Sequencing used immunoSEQ multiplex PCR; TCRdb keeps in-frame clones, though not all of them. The repertoire holds approximately 120,000 clones, with roughly 74% as singletons. CDR3 length: 15 residues. The germline V gene has CDR1 SEHNR and CDR2 FQNEAQ (reference sequence). J gave up 2 bases and V 4 bases, and 3 bases lay outside the gene matches. Remarks on this clone: Its antigen is unknown.

These donors counted as nominally healthy when sampled, but unrecorded immune exposures were likely. The TCR sequence derives from a woman aged 50 to 65 in good health and CMV-seropositive. J is TRBJ1-5 and V is TRBV7-9; 9 bases are shared with TRBD1. The sample taken for sequencing was PBMCs. In nucleotides, the CDR3 is TGTGCCAGCAGCTCGACAGGGGGTGGCAATCAGCCCCAGCATTTT. Protein: CASSSTGGGNQPQHF.